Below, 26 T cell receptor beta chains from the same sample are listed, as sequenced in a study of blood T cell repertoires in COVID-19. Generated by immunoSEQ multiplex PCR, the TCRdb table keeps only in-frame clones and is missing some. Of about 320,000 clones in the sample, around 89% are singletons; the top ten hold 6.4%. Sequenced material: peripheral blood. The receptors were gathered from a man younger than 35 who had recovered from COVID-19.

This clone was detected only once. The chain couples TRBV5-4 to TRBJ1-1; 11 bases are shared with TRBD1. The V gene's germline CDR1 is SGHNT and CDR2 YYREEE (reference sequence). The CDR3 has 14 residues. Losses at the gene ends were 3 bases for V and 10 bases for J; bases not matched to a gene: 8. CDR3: CASSSPGQGGGAFF. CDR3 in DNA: TGTGCCAGCAGCTCACCGGGACAGGGGGGAGGAGCTTTCTTT.

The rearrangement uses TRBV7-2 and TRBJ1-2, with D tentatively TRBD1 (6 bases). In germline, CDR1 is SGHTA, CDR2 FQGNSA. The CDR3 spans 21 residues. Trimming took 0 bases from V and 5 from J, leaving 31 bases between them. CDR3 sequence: CASSLAFTRRTEGEETYGYTF. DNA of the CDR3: TGTGCCAGCAGCTTAGCCTTTACCCGACGGACAGAGGGGGAAGAAACATATGGCTACACCTTC.

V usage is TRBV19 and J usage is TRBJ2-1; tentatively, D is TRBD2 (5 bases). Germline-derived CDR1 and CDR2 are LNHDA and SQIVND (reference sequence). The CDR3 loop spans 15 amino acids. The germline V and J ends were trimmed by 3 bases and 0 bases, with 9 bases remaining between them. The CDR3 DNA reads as TGTGCCAGTAGTATTATAGCGCCCTCCTACAATGAGCAGTTCTTC. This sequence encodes CASSIIAPSYNEQFF.

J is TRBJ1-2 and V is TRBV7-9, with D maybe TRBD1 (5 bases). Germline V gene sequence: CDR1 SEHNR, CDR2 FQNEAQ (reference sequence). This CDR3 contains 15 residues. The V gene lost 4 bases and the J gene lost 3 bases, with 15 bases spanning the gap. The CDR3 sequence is CASSSITGLHYGYTF. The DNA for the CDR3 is TGTGCCAGCAGCTCCATCACGGGACTCCACTATGGCTACACCTTC. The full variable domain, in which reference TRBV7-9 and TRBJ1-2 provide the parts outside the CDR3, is DTGVSQNPRHKITKRGQNVTFRCDPISEHNRLYWYRQTLGQGPEFLTYFQNEAQLEKSRLLSDRFSAERPKGSFSTLEIQRTEQGDSAMYLCASSSITGLHYGYTFGSGTRLTVV.

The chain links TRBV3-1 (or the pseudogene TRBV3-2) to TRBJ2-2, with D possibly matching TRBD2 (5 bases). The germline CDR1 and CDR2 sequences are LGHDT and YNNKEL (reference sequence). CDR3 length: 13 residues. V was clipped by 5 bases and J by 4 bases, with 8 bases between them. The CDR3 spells CASSGGGTGELFF. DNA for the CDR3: TGTGCCAGCAGCGGAGGCGGCACCGGGGAGCTGTTTTTT.

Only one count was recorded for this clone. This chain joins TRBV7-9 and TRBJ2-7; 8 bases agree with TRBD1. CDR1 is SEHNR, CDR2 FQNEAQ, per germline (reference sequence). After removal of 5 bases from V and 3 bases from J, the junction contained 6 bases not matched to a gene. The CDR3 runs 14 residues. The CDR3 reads CASSPTGQGYEQYF. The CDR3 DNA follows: TGTGCCAGCAGCCCGACCGGACAGGGCTACGAGCAGTACTTC.

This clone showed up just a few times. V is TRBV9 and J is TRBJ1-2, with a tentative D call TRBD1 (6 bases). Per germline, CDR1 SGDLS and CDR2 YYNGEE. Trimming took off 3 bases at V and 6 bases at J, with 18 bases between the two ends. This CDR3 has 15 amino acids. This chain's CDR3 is CASSATGREENGYTF. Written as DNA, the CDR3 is TGTGCCAGCAGCGCGACAGGTAGAGAAGAGAATGGCTACACCTTC.

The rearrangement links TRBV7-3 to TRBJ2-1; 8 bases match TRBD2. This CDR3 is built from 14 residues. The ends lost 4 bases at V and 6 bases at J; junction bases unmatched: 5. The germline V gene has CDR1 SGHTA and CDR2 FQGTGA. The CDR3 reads CASSYPGLVNEQFF. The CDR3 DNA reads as TGTGCCAGCAGCTACCCGGGACTAGTCAATGAGCAGTTCTTC.

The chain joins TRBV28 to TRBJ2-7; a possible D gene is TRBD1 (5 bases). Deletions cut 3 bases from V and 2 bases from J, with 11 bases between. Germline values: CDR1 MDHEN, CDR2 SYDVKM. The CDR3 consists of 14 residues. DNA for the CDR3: TGTGCCAGCAGTTTTTCCCTAGGGGCCTACGAGCAGTACTTC. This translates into CASSFSLGAYEQYF.

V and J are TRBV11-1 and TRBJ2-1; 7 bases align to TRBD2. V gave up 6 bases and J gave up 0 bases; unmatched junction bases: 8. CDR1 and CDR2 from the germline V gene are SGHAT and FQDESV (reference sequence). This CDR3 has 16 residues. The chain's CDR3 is CASRPQRDPSYNEQFF. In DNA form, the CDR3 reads TGTGCCAGCAGACCCCAGCGGGACCCCTCCTACAATGAGCAGTTCTTC.

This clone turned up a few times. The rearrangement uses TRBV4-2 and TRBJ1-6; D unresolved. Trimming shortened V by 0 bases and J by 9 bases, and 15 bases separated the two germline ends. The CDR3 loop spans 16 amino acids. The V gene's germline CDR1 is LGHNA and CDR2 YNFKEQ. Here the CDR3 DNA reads TGTGCCAGCAGCCAAGATGGACTTCCCAGTAGTTCACCCCTCCACTTT. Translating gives CASSQDGLPSSSPLHF.

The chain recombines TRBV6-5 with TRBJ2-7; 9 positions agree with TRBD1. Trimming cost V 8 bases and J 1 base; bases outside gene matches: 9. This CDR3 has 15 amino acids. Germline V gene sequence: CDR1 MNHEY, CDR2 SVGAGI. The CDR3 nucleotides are TGTGCCAGCGTTGGTAGCGGACAGGGGTCCTACGAGCAGTACTTC. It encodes CASVGSGQGSYEQYF.

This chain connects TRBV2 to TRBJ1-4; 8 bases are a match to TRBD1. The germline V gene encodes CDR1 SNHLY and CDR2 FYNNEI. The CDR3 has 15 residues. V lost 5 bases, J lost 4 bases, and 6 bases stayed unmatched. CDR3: CASSFQGAVNEKLFF. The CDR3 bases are TGTGCCAGCAGTTTCCAGGGGGCGGTTAATGAAAAACTGTTTTTT.

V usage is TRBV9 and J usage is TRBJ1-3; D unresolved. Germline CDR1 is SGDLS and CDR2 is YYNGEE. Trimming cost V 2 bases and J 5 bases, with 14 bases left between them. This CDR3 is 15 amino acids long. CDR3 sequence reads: CASSVVAQPRNTIYF. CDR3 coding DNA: TGTGCCAGCAGCGTGGTAGCCCAGCCCCGAAACACCATATATTTT.

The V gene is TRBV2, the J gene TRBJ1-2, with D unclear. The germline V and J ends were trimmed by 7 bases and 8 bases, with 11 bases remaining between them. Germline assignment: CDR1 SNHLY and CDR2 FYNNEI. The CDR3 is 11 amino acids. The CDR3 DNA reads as TGTGCCAGCACTGCGTCTCGGGGCTACACCTTC. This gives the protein CASTASRGYTF.

Here the CDR3 reads CASSPTSSGNTIYF. The CDR3 DNA is TGTGCCAGCTCACCAACCAGCTCTGGAAACACCATATATTTT. The rearrangement uses TRBV18 and TRBJ1-3; D is uncertain. V lost 2 bases and J 0 bases, leaving 5 bases between the germline ends. CDR3 size: 14 residues. In germline, CDR1 is KGHSH, CDR2 LQKENI.

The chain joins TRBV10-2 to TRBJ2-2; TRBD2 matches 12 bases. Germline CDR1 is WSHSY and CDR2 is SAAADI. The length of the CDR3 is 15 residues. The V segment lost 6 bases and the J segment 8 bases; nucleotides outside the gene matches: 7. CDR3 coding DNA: TGCGCCAGCAGGGGGAGGACTAGCGGGACTGGGGAGCTGTTTTTT. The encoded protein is CASRGRTSGTGELFF.

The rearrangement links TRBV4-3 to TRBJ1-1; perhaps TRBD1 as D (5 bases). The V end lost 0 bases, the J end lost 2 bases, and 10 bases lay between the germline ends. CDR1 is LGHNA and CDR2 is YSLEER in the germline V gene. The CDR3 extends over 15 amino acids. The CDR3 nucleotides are TGCGCCAGCAGCCAAGATGTCAGGGCAAACACTGAAGCTTTCTTT. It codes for CASSQDVRANTEAFF.

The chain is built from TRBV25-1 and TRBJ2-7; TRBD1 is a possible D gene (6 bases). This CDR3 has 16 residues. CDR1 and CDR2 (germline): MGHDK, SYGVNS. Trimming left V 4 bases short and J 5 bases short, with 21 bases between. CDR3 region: CASSGVGTPTHHEQYF. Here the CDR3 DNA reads TGTGCCAGCAGTGGAGTAGGGACACCTACCCACCACGAGCAGTACTTC.

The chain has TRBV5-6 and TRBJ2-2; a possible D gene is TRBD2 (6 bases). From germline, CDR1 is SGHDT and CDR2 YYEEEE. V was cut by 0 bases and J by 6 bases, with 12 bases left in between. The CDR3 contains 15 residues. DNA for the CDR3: TGTGCCAGCAGCTTGGTTGGAGGGGACGCCGGGGAGCTGTTTTTT. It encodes CASSLVGGDAGELFF.

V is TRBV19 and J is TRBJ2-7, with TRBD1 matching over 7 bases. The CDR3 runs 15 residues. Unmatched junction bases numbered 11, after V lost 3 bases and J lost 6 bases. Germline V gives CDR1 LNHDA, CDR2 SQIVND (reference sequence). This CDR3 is CASSISGRGLSEQYF. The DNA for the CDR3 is TGTGCCAGTAGTATCTCAGGAAGGGGGCTTAGCGAGCAGTACTTC.

Here the CDR3 reads CASSPSGSRTDTQYF. The DNA for the CDR3 is TGTGCCAGCAGCCCCAGCGGTTCTCGCACAGATACGCAGTATTTT. The V call is TRBV7-3, the J call TRBJ2-3; D is perhaps TRBD2 (5 bases). Germline CDR1 reads SGHTA; CDR2 reads FQGTGA. The V gene lost 5 bases and the J gene lost 1 base, with 13 bases spanning the gap. This CDR3 has 15 residues.

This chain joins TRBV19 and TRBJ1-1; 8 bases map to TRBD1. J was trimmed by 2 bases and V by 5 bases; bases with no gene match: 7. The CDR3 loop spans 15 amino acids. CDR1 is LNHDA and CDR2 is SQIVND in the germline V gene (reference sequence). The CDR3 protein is CASSFISGGNTEAFF. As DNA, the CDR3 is TGTGCCAGTAGTTTCATATCAGGGGGCAACACTGAAGCTTTCTTT.

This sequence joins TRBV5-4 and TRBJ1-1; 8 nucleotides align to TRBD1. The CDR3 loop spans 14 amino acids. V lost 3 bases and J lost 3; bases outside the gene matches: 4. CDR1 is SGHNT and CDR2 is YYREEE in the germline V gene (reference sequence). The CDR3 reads CASSWDRSDTEAFF. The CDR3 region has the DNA TGTGCCAGCAGCTGGGACAGGTCGGACACTGAAGCTTTCTTT.

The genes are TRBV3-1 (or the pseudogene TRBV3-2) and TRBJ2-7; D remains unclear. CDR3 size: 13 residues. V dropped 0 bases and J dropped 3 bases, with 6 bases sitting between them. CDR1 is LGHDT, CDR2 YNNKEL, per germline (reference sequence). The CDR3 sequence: CASSQDADYEQYF. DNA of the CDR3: TGTGCCAGCAGCCAAGACGCGGACTACGAGCAGTACTTC.

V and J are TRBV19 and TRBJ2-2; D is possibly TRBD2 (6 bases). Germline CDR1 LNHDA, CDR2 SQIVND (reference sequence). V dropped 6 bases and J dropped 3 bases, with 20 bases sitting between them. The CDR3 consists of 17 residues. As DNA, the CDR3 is TGTGCCAGTAGAAAAGTGTGGGGGGTCGGGGACACCGGGGAGCTGTTTTTT. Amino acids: CASRKVWGVGDTGELFF.